This is a list of T cell receptor beta chains from one sample in a study of patients and donors after allogeneic stem cell transplantation. TCRdb re-analysed the RT-PCR reads in MiXCR, keeping a single row per CDR3 protein. The repertoire includes some 200,000 distinct CDR3 sequences, less than 45% of them detected once, and approximately 32% sits in the top ten. The sample was blood, either unsorted or a sorted T cell fraction (not recorded which). All receptors derive from a human donor who was either an allogeneic HSCT recipient or a stem cell or donor lymphocyte infusion donor (not recorded which). It is not recorded whose cells these are; they may come from a transplant donor. Both conserved end residues are part of each CDR3. D genes are given only for firm matches. Clone size appears in some rows only: once, few, many, or a class for an expanded clone.

J gene: TRBJ2-1; D gene: TRBD2; clone size: few; V gene: TRBV20-1; CDR3 DNA: TGCAGTGCTAGAGATCCGGGCGGGGGACTAGCTGAGCAGTTCTTC; CDR3 protein: CSARDPGGGLAEQFF
J gene: TRBJ1-6; D gene: .; clone size: .; V gene: TRBV5-5; CDR3 DNA: TGTGCCAGCAGCCTTGCCCCCGGGGCCTACGCTTCACCCCTCCACTTT; CDR3 protein: CASSLAPGAYASPLHF
J gene: TRBJ1-1; D gene: .; clone size: .; V gene: TRBV12-3/TRBV12-4; CDR3 DNA: TGTGCCCCGGAGGGGCCGAACACTGAAGCTTTCTTT; CDR3 protein: CAPEGPNTEAFF
J gene: TRBJ1-1; D gene: .; clone size: once; V gene: TRBV20-1; CDR3 DNA: TGCAGTGCTAGAGATCTCAGCCCGGACACTGAAGCTTTCTTT; CDR3 protein: CSARDLSPDTEAFF
J gene: TRBJ2-2; D gene: TRBD1; clone size: .; V gene: TRBV5-1; CDR3 DNA: TGCGCCAGCAGTAACGGGACAGGGATCACCGGGGAGCTGTTTTTT; CDR3 protein: CASSNGTGITGELFF
J gene: TRBJ2-7; D gene: .; clone size: few; V gene: TRBV6-2/TRBV6-3; CDR3 DNA: TGTGCCAGCAGTTCCTCCCCCGACAGCTACGAGCAGTACTTC; CDR3 protein: CASSSSPDSYEQYF
J gene: TRBJ1-1; D gene: TRBD1; clone size: many; V gene: TRBV20-1; CDR3 DNA: TGCAGTGCTAGCATCACAGGGGTTTCTGAAGCTTTCTTT; CDR3 protein: CSASITGVSEAFF
J gene: TRBJ2-5; D gene: .; clone size: few; V gene: TRBV3-1; CDR3 DNA: TGTGCCAGCAGCCATCCCGCTGTTACCAAGACCCAGTACTTC; CDR3 protein: CASSHPAVTKTQYF
J gene: TRBJ1-1; D gene: .; clone size: few; V gene: TRBV28; CDR3 DNA: TGTGCCGGCTGGGGGGGAGGGGACACTGAAGCTTTCTTT; CDR3 protein: CAGWGGGDTEAFF
J gene: TRBJ1-5; D gene: .; clone size: few; V gene: TRBV18; CDR3 DNA: TGTGCCAGCTCACCAGGGGAGAGTCAGCCCCAGCATTTT; CDR3 protein: CASSPGESQPQHF
J gene: TRBJ2-1; D gene: TRBD2; clone size: .; V gene: TRBV7-9; CDR3 DNA: TGTGCCAGCAGCTCCCTAACTAGCGGGAGAAGGTACAATGAGCAGTTCTTC; CDR3 protein: CASSSLTSGRRYNEQFF
J gene: TRBJ2-3; D gene: .; clone size: .; V gene: TRBV4-2; CDR3 DNA: TGTGCCAGCAGCCAAGGAGAGACGGAGGGCACAGATACGCAGTATTTT; CDR3 protein: CASSQGETEGTDTQYF
J gene: TRBJ2-3; D gene: .; clone size: few; V gene: TRBV7-3; CDR3 DNA: TGTGCCAGCAGCCCGACGGGAGTGGTGGGAGATACGCAGTATTTT; CDR3 protein: CASSPTGVVGDTQYF